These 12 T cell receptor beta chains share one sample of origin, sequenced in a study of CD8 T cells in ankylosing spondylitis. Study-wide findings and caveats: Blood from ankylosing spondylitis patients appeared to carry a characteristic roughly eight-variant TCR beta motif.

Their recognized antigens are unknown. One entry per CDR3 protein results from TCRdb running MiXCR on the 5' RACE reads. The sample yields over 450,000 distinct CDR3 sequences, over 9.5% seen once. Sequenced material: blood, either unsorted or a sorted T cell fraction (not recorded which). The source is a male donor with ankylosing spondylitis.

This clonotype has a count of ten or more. This CDR3 is CASSLDGRNTEAFF. DNA for the CDR3: TGCGCCAGCAGCTTGGATGGTAGGAACACTGAAGCTTTCTTT. V usage is TRBV5-1 and J usage is TRBJ1-1; D remains ambiguous. Germline values: CDR1 SGHRS, CDR2 YFSETQ. This CDR3 has 14 amino acids. V lost 0 bases and J lost 1, with 7 bases in between.

The CDR3, as DNA: TGTGCCAGCAGCTTACTACGTCAGCCGGGCAATGAGCAGTTCTTC. Translated: CASSLLRQPGNEQFF. The V gene is TRBV11-2, the J gene TRBJ2-1; no reliable D call. This CDR3 is 15 amino acids long. CDR1 is SGHAT and CDR2 is FQNNGV in the germline V gene. The V and J ends lost 2 bases and 6 bases respectively, with 14 bases between them.

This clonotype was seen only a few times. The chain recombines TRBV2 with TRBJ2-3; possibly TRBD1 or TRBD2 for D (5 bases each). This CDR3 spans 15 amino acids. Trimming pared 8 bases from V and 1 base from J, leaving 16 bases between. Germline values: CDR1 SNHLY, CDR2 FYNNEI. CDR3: CASQWGPSRTDTQYF. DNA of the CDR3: TGTGCCAGCCAATGGGGACCTTCGCGCACAGATACGCAGTATTTT.

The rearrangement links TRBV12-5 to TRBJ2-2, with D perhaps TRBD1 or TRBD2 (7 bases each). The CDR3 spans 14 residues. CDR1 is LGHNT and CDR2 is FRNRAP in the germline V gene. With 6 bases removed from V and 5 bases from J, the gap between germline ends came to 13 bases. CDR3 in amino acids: CASGTGEGTGELFF. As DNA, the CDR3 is TGTGCTAGTGGAACAGGGGAGGGTACCGGGGAGCTGTTTTTT. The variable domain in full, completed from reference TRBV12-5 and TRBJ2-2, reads DARVTQTPRHKVTEMGQEVTMRCQPILGHNTVFWYRQTMMQGLELLAYFRNRAPLDDSGMPKDRFSAEMPDATLATLKIQPSEPRDSAVYFCASGTGEGTGELFFGEGSRLTVL.

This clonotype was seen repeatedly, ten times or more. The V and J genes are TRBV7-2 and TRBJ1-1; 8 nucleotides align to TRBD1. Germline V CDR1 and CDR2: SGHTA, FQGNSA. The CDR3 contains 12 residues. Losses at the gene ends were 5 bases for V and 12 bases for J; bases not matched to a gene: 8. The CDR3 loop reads CASSTGTGVPFF. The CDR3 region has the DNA TGTGCCAGCAGCACCGGGACAGGCGTTCCTTTCTTT. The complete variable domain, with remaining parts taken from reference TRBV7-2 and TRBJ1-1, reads GAGVSQSPSNKVTEKGKDVELRCDPISGHTALYWYRQSLGQGLEFLIYFQGNSAPDKSGLPSDRFSAERTGGSVSTLTIQRTQQEDSAVYLCASSTGTGVPFFGQGTRLTVV.

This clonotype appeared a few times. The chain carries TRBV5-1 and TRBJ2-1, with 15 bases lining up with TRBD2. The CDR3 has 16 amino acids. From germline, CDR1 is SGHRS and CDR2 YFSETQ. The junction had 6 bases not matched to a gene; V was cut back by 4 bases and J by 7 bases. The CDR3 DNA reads TGCGCCAGCAGCACAGAGGGACTAGCGGGAGGAAATGAGCAGTTCTTC. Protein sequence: CASSTEGLAGGNEQFF.

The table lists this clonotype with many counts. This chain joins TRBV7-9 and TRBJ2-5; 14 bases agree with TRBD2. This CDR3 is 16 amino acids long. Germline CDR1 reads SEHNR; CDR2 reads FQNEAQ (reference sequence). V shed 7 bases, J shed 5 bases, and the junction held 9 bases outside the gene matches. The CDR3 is CASTHGTSGSLETQYF. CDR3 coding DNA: TGTGCCAGCACCCATGGGACTAGCGGGAGTTTGGAGACCCAGTACTTC.

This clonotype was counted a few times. The CDR3 DNA sequence: TGTGCCAGCTCACCGGGGGTTACGAACACTGAAGCTTTCTTT. Amino acid sequence: CASSPGVTNTEAFF. The chain is built from TRBV18 and TRBJ1-1, with D possibly matching TRBD1 (5 bases). The CDR3 has 14 amino acids. From germline, CDR1 is KGHSH and CDR2 LQKENI. The V gene lost 3 bases and the J gene lost 1 base, with 9 bases spanning the gap.

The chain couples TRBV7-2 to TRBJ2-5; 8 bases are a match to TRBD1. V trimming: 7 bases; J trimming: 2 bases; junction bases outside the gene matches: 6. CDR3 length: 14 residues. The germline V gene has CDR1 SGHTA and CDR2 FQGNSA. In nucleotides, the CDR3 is TGTGCCAGCAACCGGGACAGGACACAAGAGACCCAGTACTTC. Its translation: CASNRDRTQETQYF.

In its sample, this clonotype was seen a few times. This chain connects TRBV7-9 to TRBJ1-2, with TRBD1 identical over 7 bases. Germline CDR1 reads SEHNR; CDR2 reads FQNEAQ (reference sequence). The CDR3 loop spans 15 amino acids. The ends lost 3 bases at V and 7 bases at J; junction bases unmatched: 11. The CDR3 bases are TGTGCCAGCAGCTTTCGGATGCAGGGGGAGTCTGGCTACACCTTC. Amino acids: CASSFRMQGESGYTF.

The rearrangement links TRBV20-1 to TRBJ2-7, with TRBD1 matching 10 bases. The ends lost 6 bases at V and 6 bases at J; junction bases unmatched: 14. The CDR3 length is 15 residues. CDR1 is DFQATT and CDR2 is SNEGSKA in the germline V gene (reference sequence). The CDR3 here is CSASDRDRGLGEQYF. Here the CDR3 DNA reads TGCAGTGCCTCCGACCGGGACAGGGGCCTTGGCGAGCAGTACTTC.

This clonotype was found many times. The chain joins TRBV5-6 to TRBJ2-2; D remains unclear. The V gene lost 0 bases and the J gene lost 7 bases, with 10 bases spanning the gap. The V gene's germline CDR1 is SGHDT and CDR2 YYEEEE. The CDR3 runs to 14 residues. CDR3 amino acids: CASSLATGHGELFF. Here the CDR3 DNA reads TGTGCCAGCAGCTTGGCGACTGGTCACGGGGAGCTGTTTTTT.